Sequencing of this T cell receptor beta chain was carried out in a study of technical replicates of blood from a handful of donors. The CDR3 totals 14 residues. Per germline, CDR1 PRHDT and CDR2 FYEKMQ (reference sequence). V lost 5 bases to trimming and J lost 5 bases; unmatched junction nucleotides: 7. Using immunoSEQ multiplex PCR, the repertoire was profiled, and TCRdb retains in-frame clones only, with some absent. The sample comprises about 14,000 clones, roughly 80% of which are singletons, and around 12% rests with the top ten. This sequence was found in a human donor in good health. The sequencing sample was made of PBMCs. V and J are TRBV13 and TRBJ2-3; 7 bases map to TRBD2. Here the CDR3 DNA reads TGTGCCAGCAGCCGCGGCTTAGCGGGAGATACGCAGTATTTT. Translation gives CASSRGLAGDTQYF.